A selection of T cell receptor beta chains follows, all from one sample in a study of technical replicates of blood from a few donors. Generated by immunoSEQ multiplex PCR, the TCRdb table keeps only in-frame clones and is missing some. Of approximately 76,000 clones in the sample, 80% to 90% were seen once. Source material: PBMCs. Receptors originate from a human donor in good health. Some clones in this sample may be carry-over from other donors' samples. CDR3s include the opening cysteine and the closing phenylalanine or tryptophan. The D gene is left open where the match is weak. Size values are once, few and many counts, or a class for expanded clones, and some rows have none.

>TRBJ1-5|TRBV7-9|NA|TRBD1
TGTGCCAGCAGCTCGGGACAGGGGGTACGACAGCCCCAGCATTTT
CASSSGQGVRQPQHF
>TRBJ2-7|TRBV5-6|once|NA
TGTGCCAGCAGCTTGGAATCCAGAACCTACGAGCAGTACTTC
CASSLESRTYEQYF
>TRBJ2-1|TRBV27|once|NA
TGTGCCAGCAGTTTAGTTAACGAGCTTGGTGAGCAGTTCTTC
CASSLVNELGEQFF
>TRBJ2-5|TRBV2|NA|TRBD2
TGTGCCAGCACCGGGGGCTATGGACTAGCGGGGCAGACCCAGTACTTC
CASTGGYGLAGQTQYF
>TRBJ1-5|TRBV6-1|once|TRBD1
TGTGCCGGGGGGACAGAGGGCAATCAGCCCCAGCATTTT
CAGGTEGNQPQHF
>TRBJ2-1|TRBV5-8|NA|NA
TGTGCCAGCAGCTTGGGACAGTCTGCCCACGGCAATGAGCAGTTCTTC
CASSLGQSAHGNEQFF
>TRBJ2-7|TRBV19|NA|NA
TGTGCCAGTAGTATTGCTAGCTCCTACGAGCAGTACTTC
CASSIASSYEQYF
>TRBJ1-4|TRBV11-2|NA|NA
TGTGCCAGCAGCTTAGTAGAGGGAAAACTGTTTTTT
CASSLVEGKLFF
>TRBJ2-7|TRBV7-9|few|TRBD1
TGTGCCAGCAGCTTAGTGGGACAGTCAAACGAGCAGTACTTC
CASSLVGQSNEQYF
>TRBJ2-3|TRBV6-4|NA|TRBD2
TGTGCCAGCAGTGTTAGCGGGGGGAAGTCAGATACGCAGTATTTT
CASSVSGGKSDTQYF
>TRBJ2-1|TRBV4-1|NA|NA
TGCGCCAGCAGCCATACCAGCTCCTACAATGAGCAGTTCTTC
CASSHTSSYNEQFF
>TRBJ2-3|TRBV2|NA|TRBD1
TGTGCCAGCAAAGGGGGCCTTGAAACAGATACGCAGTATTTT
CASKGGLETDTQYF
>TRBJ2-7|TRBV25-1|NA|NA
TGTGCCAGCATCCTAGGTAACAAGACCTACGAGCAGTACTTC
CASILGNKTYEQYF
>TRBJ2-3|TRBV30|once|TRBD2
TGTGCCTGGAGTGTTCTTGGACTAGCGGCTAAGGGGGATACGCAGTATTTT
CAWSVLGLAAKGDTQYF
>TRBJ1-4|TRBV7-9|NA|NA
TGTGCCAGCAGCCCGGGGTCCCGTGGGGATAATGAAAAACTGTTTTTT
CASSPGSRGDNEKLFF
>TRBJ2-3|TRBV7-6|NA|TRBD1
TGTGCCAGCAGCTTAGGGACAGGAGTAACAGATACGCAGTATTTT
CASSLGTGVTDTQYF
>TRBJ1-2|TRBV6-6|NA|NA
TGTGCCAGCAGTTACACGCAGGGAGGCTACACCTTC
CASSYTQGGYTF
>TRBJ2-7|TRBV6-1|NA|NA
TGTGCCAGCAGTTGGTCCGGGTCCCTGGCCTACGAGCAGTACTTC
CASSWSGSLAYEQYF
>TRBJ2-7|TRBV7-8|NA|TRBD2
TGTGCCAGCAGCGGAGGGACTAGCGGGGGCCTGGGGCAGTACTTC
CASSGGTSGGLGQYF
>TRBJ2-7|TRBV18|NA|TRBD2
TGTGCCAGCTCACCGGCTAGCGGATCCTACGAGCAGTACTTC
CASSPASGSYEQYF
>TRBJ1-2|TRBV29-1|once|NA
TGCAGCGTGCAGCTGGACAAGAGAACCAGCTATGGCTACACCTTC
CSVQLDKRTSYGYTF
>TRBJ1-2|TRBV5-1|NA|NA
TGCGCCAGCAGCCCTGAAGAGGGAGCCGGCTACACCTTC
CASSPEEGAGYTF
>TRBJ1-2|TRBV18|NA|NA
TGTGCCAGCTCACCGATTACAGCGGATGGCAATGGCTACACCTTC
CASSPITADGNGYTF
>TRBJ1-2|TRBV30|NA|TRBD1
TGTGCCTGGAGAGGGGACAGGGGTTTAGGCTACACCTTC
CAWRGDRGLGYTF
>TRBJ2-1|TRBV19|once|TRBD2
TGTGCCAGTAGCCGAGGACTAGCGGGAGGTGTGACCTACAATGAGCAGTTCTTC
CASSRGLAGGVTYNEQFF
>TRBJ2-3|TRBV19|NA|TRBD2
TGTGCCAGTAGTCCCCGAGCGGGAGCGGGCACAGATACGCAGTATTTT
CASSPRAGAGTDTQYF
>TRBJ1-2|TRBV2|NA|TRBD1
TGTGCCAGCAGTGTACAGGGGGCTTATACCTTC
CASSVQGAYTF
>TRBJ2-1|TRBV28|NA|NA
TGTGCCAGCAGTTCCGGACAGAGCGTCTACAATGAGCAGTTCTTC
CASSSGQSVYNEQFF
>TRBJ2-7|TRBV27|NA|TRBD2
TGTGCCAGCAGGAACCTAGCGGGGGGGAACGAGCAGTACTTC
CASRNLAGGNEQYF
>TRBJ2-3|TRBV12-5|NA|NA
TGTGCTAGTGGTTTGCAGGCTTTCACAGATACGCAGTATTTT
CASGLQAFTDTQYF
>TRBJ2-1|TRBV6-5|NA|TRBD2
TGTGCCAGCAGTTACCTCTCGAGTACGGGACTAGACCTGTTCTTC
CASSYLSSTGLDLFF
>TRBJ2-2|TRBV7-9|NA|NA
TGTGCCAGCAGCTTAGCAGTCCGGGAAAACACCGGGGAGCTGTTTTTT
CASSLAVRENTGELFF
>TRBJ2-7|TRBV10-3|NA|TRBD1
TGTGCCTCAAACGGGGTCGGGACAGGGTCCTACGAGCAGTACTTC
CASNGVGTGSYEQYF
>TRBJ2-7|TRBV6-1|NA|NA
TGTGCCAGCAGTGAAGAAGGGGCAAACTACGAGCAGTACTTC
CASSEEGANYEQYF
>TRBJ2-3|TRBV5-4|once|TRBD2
TGTGCCAGCAGCGGGGGACTAGCGGGACCCCGCACAGATACGCAGTATTTT
CASSGGLAGPRTDTQYF
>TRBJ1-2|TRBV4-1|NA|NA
TGCGCCAACAGCACTCACGTACCTTCCCAAAGGTGGCAGGGGAGCGGCTACACCTTC
CANSTHVPSQRWQGSGYTF
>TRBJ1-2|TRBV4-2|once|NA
TGTGCCAGCAGCCAAACGACAGTTCGGTCTGATGGCTACACCTTC
CASSQTTVRSDGYTF
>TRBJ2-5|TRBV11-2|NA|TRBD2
TGTGCCAGCAGCTTAAGGGGAGGGGCCGGAGAGACCCAGTACTTC
CASSLRGGAGETQYF
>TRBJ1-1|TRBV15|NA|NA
TGTGCCACCCGGTCGTTCGACAGGAACACTGAAGCTTTCTTT
CATRSFDRNTEAFF
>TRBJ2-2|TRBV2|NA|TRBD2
TGTGCCAGCATAGAAGCGGGAGTCACCGGGGAGCTGTTTTTT
CASIEAGVTGELFF
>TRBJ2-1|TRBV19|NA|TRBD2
TGTGCCAGTAGTCCCGGTAGCGGGAGCTCCAATGAGCAGTTCTTC
CASSPGSGSSNEQFF
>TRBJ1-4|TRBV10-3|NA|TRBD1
TGTGCCATCAGTGAGTCGACAGGGGCGTTAGAAAAACTGTTTTTT
CAISESTGALEKLFF
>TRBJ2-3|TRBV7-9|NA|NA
TGTGCCAGCAGCTACCGGGACACCACAGATACGCAGTATTTT
CASSYRDTTDTQYF
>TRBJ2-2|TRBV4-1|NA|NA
TGCGCCAGCAGCCAAGACAGGGTCCCCGGGGAGCTGTTTTTT
CASSQDRVPGELFF
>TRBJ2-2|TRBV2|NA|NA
TGTGCCAGCAGGGTACACAGGAACACCGGGGAGCTGTTTTTT
CASRVHRNTGELFF
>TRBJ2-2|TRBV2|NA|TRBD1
TGTGCCAGCAGTGAACAGGGGGCGGACGGGGAGCTGTTTTTT
CASSEQGADGELFF
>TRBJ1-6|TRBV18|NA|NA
TGTGCCAGCTCACCTAGCGGCACTTCACCCCTCCACTTT
CASSPSGTSPLHF
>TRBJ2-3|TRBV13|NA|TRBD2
TGTGCCAGCAGCTTCCGGCGGGGGGGCTCGGATACGCAGTATTTT
CASSFRRGGSDTQYF
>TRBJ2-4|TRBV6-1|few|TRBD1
TGTGCCAGCAGTGAGACAGGGGGCGATTCGGGAATAGCCAAAAACATTCAGTACTTC
CASSETGGDSGIAKNIQYF
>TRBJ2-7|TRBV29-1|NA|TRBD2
TGCAGCGTTGAAAACAGCGGGGGGCTAAAGTTC
CSVENSGGLKF
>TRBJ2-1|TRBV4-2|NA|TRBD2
TGTGCCAGCAGCCAAGGCGCGGGAGGGCCCCCCTACAATGAGCAGTTCTTC
CASSQGAGGPPYNEQFF
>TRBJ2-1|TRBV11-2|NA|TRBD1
TGTGCCAGCAGCTTTACAGGGGGCCTTTTGTACAATGAGCAGTTCTTC
CASSFTGGLLYNEQFF
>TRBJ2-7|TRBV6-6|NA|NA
TGTGCCAGCAAAAACTCACAGGGCGGCTCCTACGAGCAGTACTTC
CASKNSQGGSYEQYF
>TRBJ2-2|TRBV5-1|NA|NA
TGCGCCAGCAGCTTCCGGGGGAAGGACGGGGAGCTGTTTTTT
CASSFRGKDGELFF
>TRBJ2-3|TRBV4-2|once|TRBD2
TGTGCCAGCAGCCAAGAAGGAGGGTGGAGAGCTGGGACTAGCGGGATCGGCACGCAGTATTTT
CASSQEGGWRAGTSGIGTQYF
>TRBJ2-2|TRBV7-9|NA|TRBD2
TGTGCCAGCAGCTTCGGGACTATTATAACCGGGGAGCTGTTTTTT
CASSFGTIITGELFF